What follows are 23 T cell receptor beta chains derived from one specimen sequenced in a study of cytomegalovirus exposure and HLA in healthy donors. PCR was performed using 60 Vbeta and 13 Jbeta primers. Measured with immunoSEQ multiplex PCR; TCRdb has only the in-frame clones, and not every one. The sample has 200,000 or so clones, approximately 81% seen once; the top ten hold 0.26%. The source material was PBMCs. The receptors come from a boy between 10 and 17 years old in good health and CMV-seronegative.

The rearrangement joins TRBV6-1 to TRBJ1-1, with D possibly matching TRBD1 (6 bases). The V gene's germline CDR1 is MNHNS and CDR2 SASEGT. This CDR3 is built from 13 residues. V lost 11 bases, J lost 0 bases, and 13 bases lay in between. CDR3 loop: CAGTGTMNTEAFF. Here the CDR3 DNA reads TGTGCCGGAACCGGGACAATGAACACTGAAGCTTTCTTT.

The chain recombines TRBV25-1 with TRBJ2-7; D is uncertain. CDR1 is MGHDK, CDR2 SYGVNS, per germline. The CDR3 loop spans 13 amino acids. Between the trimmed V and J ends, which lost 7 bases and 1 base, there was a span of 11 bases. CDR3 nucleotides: TGTGCCAGCAAGAGCCACCTATCCTACGAGCAGTACTTC. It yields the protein CASKSHLSYEQYF.

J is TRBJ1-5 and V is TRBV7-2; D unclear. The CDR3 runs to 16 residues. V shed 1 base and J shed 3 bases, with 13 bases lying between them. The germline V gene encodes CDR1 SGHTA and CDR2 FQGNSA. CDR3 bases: TGTGCCAGCAGCTTAGTTGGCAGGTCCATCAATCAGCCCCAGCATTTT. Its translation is CASSLVGRSINQPQHF. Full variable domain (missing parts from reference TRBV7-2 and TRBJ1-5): GAGVSQSPSNKVTEKGKDVELRCDPISGHTALYWYRQSLGQGLEFLIYFQGNSAPDKSGLPSDRFSAERTGGSVSTLTIQRTQQEDSAVYLCASSLVGRSINQPQHFGDGTRLSIL.

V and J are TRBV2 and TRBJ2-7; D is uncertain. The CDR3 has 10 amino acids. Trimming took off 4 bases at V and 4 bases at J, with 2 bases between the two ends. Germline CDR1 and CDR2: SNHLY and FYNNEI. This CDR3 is CASSAYEQYF. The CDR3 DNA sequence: TGTGCCAGCAGTGCTTACGAGCAGTACTTC.

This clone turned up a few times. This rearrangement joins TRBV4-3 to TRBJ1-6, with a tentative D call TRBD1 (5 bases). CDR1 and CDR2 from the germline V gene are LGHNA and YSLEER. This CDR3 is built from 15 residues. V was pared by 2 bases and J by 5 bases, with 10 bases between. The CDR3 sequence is CASSQQGRDNSPLHF. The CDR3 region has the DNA TGCGCCAGCAGCCAACAGGGCCGGGATAATTCACCCCTCCACTTT.

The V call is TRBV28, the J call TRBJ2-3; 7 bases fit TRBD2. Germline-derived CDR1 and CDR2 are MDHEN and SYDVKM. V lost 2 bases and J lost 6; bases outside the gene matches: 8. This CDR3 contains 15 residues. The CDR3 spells CASSLGAGRGDTQYF. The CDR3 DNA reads TGTGCCAGCAGTTTAGGAGCGGGAAGGGGCGATACGCAGTATTTT. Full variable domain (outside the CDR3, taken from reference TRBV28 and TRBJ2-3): DVKVTQSSRYLVKRTGEKVFLECVQDMDHENMFWYRQDPGLGLRLIYFSYDVKMKEKGDIPEGYSVSREKKERFSLILESASTNQTSMYLCASSLGAGRGDTQYFGPGTRLTVL.

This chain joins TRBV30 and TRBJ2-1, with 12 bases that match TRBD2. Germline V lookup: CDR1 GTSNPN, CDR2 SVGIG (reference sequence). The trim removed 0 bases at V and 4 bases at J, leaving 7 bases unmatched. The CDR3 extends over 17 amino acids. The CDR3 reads CAWSVSLAGGLYNEQFF. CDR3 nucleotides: TGTGCCTGGAGTGTAAGCCTAGCGGGGGGGCTGTACAATGAGCAGTTCTTC.

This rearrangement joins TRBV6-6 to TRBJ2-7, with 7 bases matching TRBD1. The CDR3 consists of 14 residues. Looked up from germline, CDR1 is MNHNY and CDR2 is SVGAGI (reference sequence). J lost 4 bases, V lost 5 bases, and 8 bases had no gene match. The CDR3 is CASSPSGQTYEQYF. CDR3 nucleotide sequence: TGTGCCAGCAGTCCTTCGGGACAGACATACGAGCAGTACTTC.

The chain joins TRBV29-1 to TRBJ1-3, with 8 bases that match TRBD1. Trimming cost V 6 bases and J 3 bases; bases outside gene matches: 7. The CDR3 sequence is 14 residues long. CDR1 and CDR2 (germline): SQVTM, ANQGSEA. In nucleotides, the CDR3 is TGCAGCGTCGGACAGGGAGATTTTGGAAACACCATATATTTT. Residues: CSVGQGDFGNTIYF. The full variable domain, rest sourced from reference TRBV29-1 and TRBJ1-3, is SAVISQKPSRDICQRGTSLTIQCQVDSQVTMMFWYRQQPGQSLTLIATANQGSEATYESGFVIDKFPISRPNLTFSTLTVSNMSPEDSSIYLCSVGQGDFGNTIYFGEGSWLTVV.

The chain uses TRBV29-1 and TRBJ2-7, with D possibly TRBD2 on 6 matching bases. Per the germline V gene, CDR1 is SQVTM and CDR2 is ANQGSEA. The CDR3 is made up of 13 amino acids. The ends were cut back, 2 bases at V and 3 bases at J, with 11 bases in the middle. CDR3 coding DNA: TGCAGCGTTGAATGGGTGGGGGGCTACGAGCAGTACTTC. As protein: CSVEWVGGYEQYF.

CDR3 in amino acids: CASGLQGQGQPQHF. The CDR3 nucleotides are TGTGCCAGCGGGCTACAGGGCCAAGGTCAGCCCCAGCATTTT. The rearrangement links TRBV28 to TRBJ1-5; TRBD1 is a possible D gene (6 bases). The CDR3 extends over 14 amino acids. Per germline, CDR1 MDHEN and CDR2 SYDVKM. The V end was cut by 8 bases, the J end by 6 bases, with 17 bases between.

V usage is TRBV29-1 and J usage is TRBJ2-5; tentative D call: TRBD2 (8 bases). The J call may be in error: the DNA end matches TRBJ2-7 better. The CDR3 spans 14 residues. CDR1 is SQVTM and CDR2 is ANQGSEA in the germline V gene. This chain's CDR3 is CSVATGTSSYEQYF. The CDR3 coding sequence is TGCAGCGTGGCGACAGGGACTAGCTCCTACGAGCAGTACTTC.

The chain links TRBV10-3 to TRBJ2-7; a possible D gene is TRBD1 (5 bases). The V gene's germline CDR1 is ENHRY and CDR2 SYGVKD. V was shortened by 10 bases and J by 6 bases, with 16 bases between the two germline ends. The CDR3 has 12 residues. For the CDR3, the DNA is TGTGCCACCAGCAGGGAAACGGGCGAGCAGTACTTC. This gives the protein CATSRETGEQYF.

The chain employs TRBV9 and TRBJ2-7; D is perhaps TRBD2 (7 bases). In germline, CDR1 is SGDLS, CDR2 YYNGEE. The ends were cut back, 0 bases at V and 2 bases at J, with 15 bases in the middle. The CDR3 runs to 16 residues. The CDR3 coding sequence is TGTGCCAGCAGCGTAGCTGGGAGCGGGACACCCTACGAGCAGTACTTC. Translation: CASSVAGSGTPYEQYF. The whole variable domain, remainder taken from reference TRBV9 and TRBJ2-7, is DSGVTQTPKHLITATGQRVTLRCSPRSGDLSVYWYQQSLDQGLQFLIQYYNGEERAKGNILERFSAQQFPDLHSELNLSSLELGDSALYFCASSVAGSGTPYEQYFGPGTRLTVT.

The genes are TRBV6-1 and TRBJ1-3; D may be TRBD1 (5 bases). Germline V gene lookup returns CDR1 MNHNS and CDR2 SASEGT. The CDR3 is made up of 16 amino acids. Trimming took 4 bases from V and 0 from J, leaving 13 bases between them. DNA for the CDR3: TGTGCCAGCAGTGGTTCTCAGGGCGGCTCTGGAAACACCATATATTTT. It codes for CASSGSQGGSGNTIYF.

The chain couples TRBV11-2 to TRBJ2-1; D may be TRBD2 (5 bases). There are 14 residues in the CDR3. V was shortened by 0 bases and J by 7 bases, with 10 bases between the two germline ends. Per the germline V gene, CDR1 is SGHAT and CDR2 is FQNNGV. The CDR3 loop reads CASSLDFRGNEQFF. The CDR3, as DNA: TGTGCCAGCAGCTTAGATTTTCGAGGGAATGAGCAGTTCTTC. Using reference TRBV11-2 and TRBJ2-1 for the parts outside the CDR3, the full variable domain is EAGVAQSPRYKIIEKRQSVAFWCNPISGHATLYWYQQILGQGPKLLIQFQNNGVVDDSQLPKDRFSAERLKGVDSTLKIQPAKLEDSAVYLCASSLDFRGNEQFFGPGTRLTVL.

The DNA of the CDR3 is TGTGCTAGTGGTCGTGGGGACAGGGGAGGTGATACGCAGTATTTT. Translated: CASGRGDRGGDTQYF. The V and J genes are TRBV12-5 and TRBJ2-3; 10 bases align to TRBD1. In germline, CDR1 is LGHNT, CDR2 FRNRAP. CDR3 length equals 15 residues. After removal of 5 bases from V and 6 bases from J, the junction contained 8 bases not matched to a gene.

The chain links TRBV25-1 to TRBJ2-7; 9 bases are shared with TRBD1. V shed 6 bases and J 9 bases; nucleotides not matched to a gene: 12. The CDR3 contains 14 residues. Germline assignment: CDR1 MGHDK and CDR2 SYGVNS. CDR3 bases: TGTGCCAGCAGGCGAGGGACAGGGCCGGGCGTGCAGTACTTC. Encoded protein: CASRRGTGPGVQYF.

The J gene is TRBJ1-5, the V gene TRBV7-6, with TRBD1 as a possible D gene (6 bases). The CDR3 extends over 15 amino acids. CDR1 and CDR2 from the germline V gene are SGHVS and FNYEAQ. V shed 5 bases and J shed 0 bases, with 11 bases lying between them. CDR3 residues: CASSKGGISNQPQHF. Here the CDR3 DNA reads TGTGCCAGCAGCAAGGGGGGGATTAGCAATCAGCCCCAGCATTTT.

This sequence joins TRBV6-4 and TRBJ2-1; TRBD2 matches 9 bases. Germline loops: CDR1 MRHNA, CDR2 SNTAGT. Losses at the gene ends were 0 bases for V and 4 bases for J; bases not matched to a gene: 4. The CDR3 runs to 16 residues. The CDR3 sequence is CASSDSGLAGYNEQFF. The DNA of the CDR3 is TGTGCCAGCAGTGACTCGGGCCTAGCGGGGTACAATGAGCAGTTCTTC.

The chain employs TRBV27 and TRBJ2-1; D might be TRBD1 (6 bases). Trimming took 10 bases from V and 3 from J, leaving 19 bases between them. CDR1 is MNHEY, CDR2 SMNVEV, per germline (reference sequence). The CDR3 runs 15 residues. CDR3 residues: CATKDRLFGYNEQFF. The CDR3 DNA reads TGTGCCACCAAAGACAGGTTATTCGGCTACAATGAGCAGTTCTTC.

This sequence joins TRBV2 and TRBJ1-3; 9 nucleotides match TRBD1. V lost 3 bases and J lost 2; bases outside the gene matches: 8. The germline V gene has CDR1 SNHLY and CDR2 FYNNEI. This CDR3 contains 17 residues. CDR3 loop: CASSDDQGTGPGNTIYF. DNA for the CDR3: TGTGCCAGCAGTGATGATCAGGGGACAGGGCCTGGAAACACCATATATTTT.

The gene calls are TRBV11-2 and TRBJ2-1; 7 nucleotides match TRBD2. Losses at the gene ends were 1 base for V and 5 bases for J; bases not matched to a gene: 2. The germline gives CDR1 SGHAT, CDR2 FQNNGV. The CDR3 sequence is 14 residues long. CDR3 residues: CASSLVGLHNEQFF. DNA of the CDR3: TGTGCCAGCAGCTTAGTGGGACTACACAATGAGCAGTTCTTC.